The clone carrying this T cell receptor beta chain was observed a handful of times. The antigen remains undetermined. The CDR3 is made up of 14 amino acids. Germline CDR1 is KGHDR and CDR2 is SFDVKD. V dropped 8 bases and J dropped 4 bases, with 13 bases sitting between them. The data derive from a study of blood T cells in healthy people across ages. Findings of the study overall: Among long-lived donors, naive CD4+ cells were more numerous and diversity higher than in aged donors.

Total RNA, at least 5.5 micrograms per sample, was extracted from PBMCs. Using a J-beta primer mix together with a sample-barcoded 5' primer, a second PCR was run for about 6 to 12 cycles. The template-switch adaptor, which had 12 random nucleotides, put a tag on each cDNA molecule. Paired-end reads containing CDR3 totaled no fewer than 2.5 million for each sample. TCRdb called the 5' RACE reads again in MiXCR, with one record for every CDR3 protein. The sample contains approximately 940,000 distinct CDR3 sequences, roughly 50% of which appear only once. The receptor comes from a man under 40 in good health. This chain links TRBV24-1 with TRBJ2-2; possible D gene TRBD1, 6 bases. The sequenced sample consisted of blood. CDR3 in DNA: TGTGCCACCAAGAGCAGGGGTGGCACCGGGGAGCTGTTTTTT. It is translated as CATKSRGGTGELFF.